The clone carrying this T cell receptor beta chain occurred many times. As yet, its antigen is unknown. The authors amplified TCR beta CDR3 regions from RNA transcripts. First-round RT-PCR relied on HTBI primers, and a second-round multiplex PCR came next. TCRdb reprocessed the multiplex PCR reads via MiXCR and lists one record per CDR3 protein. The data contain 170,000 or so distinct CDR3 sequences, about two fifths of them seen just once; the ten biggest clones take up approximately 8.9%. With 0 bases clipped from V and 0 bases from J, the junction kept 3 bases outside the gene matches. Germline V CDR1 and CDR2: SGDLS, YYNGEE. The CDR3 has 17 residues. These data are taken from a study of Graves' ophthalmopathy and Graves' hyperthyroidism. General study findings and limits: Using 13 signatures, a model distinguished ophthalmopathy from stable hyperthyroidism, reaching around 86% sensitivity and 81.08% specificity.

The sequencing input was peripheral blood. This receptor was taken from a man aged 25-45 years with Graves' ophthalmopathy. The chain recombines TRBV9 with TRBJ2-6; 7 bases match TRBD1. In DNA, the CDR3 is TGTGCCAGCAGCGTAGTGGCAGGGGGCTCTGGGGCCAACGTCCTGACTTTC. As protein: CASSVVAGGSGANVLTF.